The source of this T cell receptor (beta chain) is a study of blood T cell repertoires in COVID-19. Across the whole study: Sites in the United States, Italy and Spain provided acute and convalescent COVID-19 samples. The cDNA or gDNA used as material had been derived from T cells, B-cell-depleted T cells, or PBMCs.

With V trimmed by 4 bases and J by 7 bases, 13 bases remained unmatched. Per the germline V gene, CDR1 is SGHKS and CDR2 is YYEKEE (reference sequence). This CDR3 has 17 amino acids. This clone has a single count. Study processing details: Amplifying reference gene primers gave estimates of nucleated cell counts. The protocol was immunoSEQ multiplex PCR, while the TCRdb copy is restricted to in-frame clones and leaves out a portion. D and trimming come from the DNA, and the V and J calls and clone size come from that table. This table has over 200,000 clones, around 80% appearing once. The TCR was taken from a woman in her thirties or forties with acute or convalescent COVID-19. This chain links TRBV5-5 with TRBJ2-2; 10 nucleotides align to TRBD2. The material sequenced was peripheral blood. This CDR3 is CASSLGSSGSVGGELFF. In nucleotides, the CDR3 is TGTGCCAGCAGCCTCGGGTCTAGCGGGAGCGTAGGCGGGGAGCTGTTTTTT.